Listed here are 10 T cell receptor beta chains from one sample, sequenced in a study of T-cell reconstitution after alpha-beta-depleted transplantation in children. A library of TCRbeta sequences, prepared with unique molecular identifiers, was generated. TCRdb re-derived calls from the PCR reads in MiXCR, one entry per CDR3 protein. The data show fewer than 700,000 distinct CDR3 sequences, 10% to 15% seen once. The sample was PBMCs, mostly from graft donor cells, taken 360 days after TCRalphabeta/CD19-depleted stem cell transplant. The receptors come from a male patient under 18 who had a stem cell transplant for acute myeloid leukemia, so the T cells may come from the graft donor.

With regard to this clonotype: A much bigger clone sits one base away, suggesting this may be a read error. V gene TRBV20-1 combines with J gene TRBJ2-7, with 11 bases lining up with TRBD2. The ends lost 4 bases at V and 0 bases at J; junction bases unmatched: 11. Germline V gene lookup returns CDR1 DFQATT and CDR2 SNEGSKA (reference sequence). The CDR3 sequence is 17 residues long. The CDR3 loop is CSAIPPGLAVNSYEQYF. The CDR3, as DNA: TGCAGTGCTATACCTCCGGGACTAGCGGTTAACTCCTACGAGCAGTACTTC.

The V gene is TRBV6-2 or TRBV6-3, the J gene TRBJ2-1, with TRBD1 matching 11 bases. J gave up 9 bases and V 6 bases, and 10 bases lay outside the gene matches. CDR1 is MNHEY, CDR2 SVGEGT, per germline. The CDR3 runs to 15 residues. This CDR3 reads CASRGRDRGWREQFF. CDR3 DNA sequence: TGTGCCAGCAGAGGCCGGGACAGGGGGTGGCGTGAGCAGTTCTTC.

There are many counts of this clonotype. This chain connects TRBV7-2 to TRBJ2-3; 12 bases fit TRBD2. The trim removed 6 bases at V and 4 bases at J, leaving 5 bases unmatched. The germline V gene has CDR1 SGHTA and CDR2 FQGNSA. This CDR3 contains 15 residues. DNA for the CDR3: TGTGCCAGCAGTCGACTAGCGGGAGTCCCAGATACGCAGTATTTT. This encodes CASSRLAGVPDTQYF.

This clonotype was recorded a few times. The V and J genes are TRBV29-1 and TRBJ2-7; 10 bases fit TRBD1. The CDR3 is 14 residues long. Germline assignment: CDR1 SQVTM and CDR2 ANQGSEA. Losses at the gene ends were 6 bases for V and 4 bases for J; bases not matched to a gene: 9. The CDR3 region has the DNA TGCAGCGTCATCCGGGACAGGGGACCATACGAGCAGTACTTC. Translation: CSVIRDRGPYEQYF.

This clonotype was counted a few times. The rearrangement joins TRBV4-3 to TRBJ2-7; unclear D gene. V was shortened by 0 bases and J by 7 bases, with 13 bases between the two germline ends. Germline V gene sequence: CDR1 LGHNA, CDR2 YSLEER. The CDR3 totals 14 residues. The CDR3 sequence: CASSQDTTGMEQYF. CDR3 in DNA: TGCGCCAGCAGCCAAGATACCACCGGCATGGAGCAGTACTTC.

This clonotype was picked up a small number of times. The chain has TRBV11-2 and TRBJ2-7; TRBD2 matches at 12 bases. V shed 4 bases, J shed 6 bases, and the junction held 19 bases outside the gene matches. Germline lookup yields CDR1 SGHAT and CDR2 FQNNGV. This CDR3 spans 19 amino acids. CDR3 region: CASSSTVQGRLAGVSEQYF. As DNA, the CDR3 is TGTGCCAGCAGCTCCACAGTTCAGGGAAGACTAGCGGGAGTCTCCGAGCAGTACTTC.

This clonotype was seen repeatedly, ten times or more. Written as DNA, the CDR3 is TGCAGCGTTGACAGGACAGGGATCGGGGAGCTGTTTTTT. This gives the protein CSVDRTGIGELFF. This chain connects TRBV29-1 to TRBJ2-2; 8 positions match TRBD1. This CDR3 region has 13 residues. V lost 3 bases and J lost 7; bases outside the gene matches: 4. CDR1 and CDR2 from the germline V gene are SQVTM and ANQGSEA.

The chain couples TRBV12-3 or TRBV12-4 to TRBJ2-7; 8 bases agree with TRBD1. J was trimmed by 3 bases and V by 7 bases; bases with no gene match: 5. The CDR3 extends over 13 amino acids. The CDR3 DNA sequence: TGTGCCAGCACCTTAGGACAGGGCTACGAGCAGTACTTC. It is translated as CASTLGQGYEQYF.

The chain is built from TRBV20-1 and TRBJ1-2, with 8 positions matching TRBD1. The CDR3 has 12 amino acids. CDR1 and CDR2 from the germline V gene are DFQATT and SNEGSKA (reference sequence). CDR3 protein: CSRDRFTYGYTF. The CDR3 bases are TGCAGCCGGGACAGGTTTACCTATGGCTACACCTTC.

The table lists this clonotype with many counts. The chain recombines TRBV28 with TRBJ1-5, with D uncertain. Germline CDR1 MDHEN, CDR2 SYDVKM. Trimming took 2 bases from V and 7 from J, leaving 18 bases between them. This CDR3 has 16 amino acids. CDR3 coding DNA: TGTGCCAGCAGTTTAGGGCTCGGTGCGGGCGAACAGCCCCAGCATTTT. It specifies CASSLGLGAGEQPQHF.